A single sample is the source of the 15 T cell receptor beta chains below, sequenced in a study of OX40 agonist ivuxolimab in advanced cancers. To prepare the library, the immunoSEQ multiplex PCR assay was applied. TCRdb re-hosts the immuneACCESS table, in-frame sequences only. Its copies lack some clones; in the studies checked, an unresolved V gene accounts for under half of them, and the cause for the rest is not known. The sample table lists 75,000 to 80,000 clones, around nine tenths of them with a count of one. The top ten constitute approximately 6.2% of the sample. This sample comprised CD4+ or CD8+ T cells sorted from blood, obtained in a trial of the OX40 agonist ivuxolimab. These receptors all come from an adult with an advanced solid tumor such as melanoma, head and neck, liver or kidney cancer.

The rearrangement uses TRBV6-1 and TRBJ1-2; TRBD1 aligns across 11 bases. Germline V gives CDR1 MNHNS, CDR2 SASEGT. This CDR3 has 15 residues. V gave up 3 bases and J gave up 4 bases; unmatched junction bases: 4. The CDR3 here is CASSESGTGGYGYTF. In DNA form, the CDR3 reads TGTGCCAGCAGTGAGTCCGGGACAGGGGGCTATGGCTACACCTTC.

The rearrangement joins TRBV5-8 to TRBJ2-4; D is perhaps TRBD2 (5 bases). The CDR3 length is 15 residues. CDR1 is SGHTS, CDR2 YDEGEE, per germline. Trimming stripped 6 bases from V and 0 bases from J, with 13 bases between. As DNA, the CDR3 is TGTGCCAGCACCCGATCAGAGGGAGCCAAAAACATTCAGTACTTC. This sequence encodes CASTRSEGAKNIQYF.

This clone was detected only once. The chain recombines TRBV5-6 with TRBJ2-5, with D perhaps matching TRBD2 (6 bases). The CDR3 is made up of 12 amino acids. V gave up 3 bases and J gave up 3 bases, with 6 bases separating them. The germline V gene encodes CDR1 SGHDT and CDR2 YYEEEE. This chain's CDR3 is CASSWGEETQYF. CDR3 DNA: TGTGCCAGCAGCTGGGGGGAAGAGACCCAGTACTTC. The variable domain in full, with the rest retrieved from reference TRBV5-6 and TRBJ2-5, is DAGVTQSPTHLIKTRGQQVTLRCSPKSGHDTVSWYQQALGQGPQFIFQYYEEEERQRGNFPDRFSGHQFPNYSSELNVNALLLGDSALYLCASSWGEETQYFGPGTRLLVL.

The rearrangement links TRBV2 to TRBJ2-5, with a weak D call TRBD2 (6 bases). Trimming cost V 6 bases and J 9 bases, with 23 bases left between them. The V gene's germline CDR1 is SNHLY and CDR2 FYNNEI. The CDR3 is 15 amino acids. The CDR3, as DNA: TGTGCCAGCAGGGCACTAAACGCGGGACGAATGTCCCAGTACTTC. This gives the protein CASRALNAGRMSQYF.

This chain joins TRBV27 and TRBJ2-1; TRBD1 is a possible D gene (6 bases). The V and J ends lost 7 bases and 0 bases respectively, with 16 bases between them. The CDR3 covers 16 residues. The germline CDR1 and CDR2 sequences are MNHEY and SMNVEV (reference sequence). The CDR3 DNA reads as TGTGCCAGCAAAGTCCTGAGGGGGAGCTCCTACAATGAGCAGTTCTTC. This translates into CASKVLRGSSYNEQFF.

The sample holds a few counts of this clone. This chain uses TRBV20-1 with TRBJ1-1; no clear D. Per germline, CDR1 DFQATT and CDR2 SNEGSKA (reference sequence). The CDR3 length is 10 residues. V was clipped by 3 bases and J by 4 bases, with 3 bases between them. CDR3 amino acids: CSASFTEAFF. As DNA, the CDR3 is TGCAGTGCTAGTTTCACTGAAGCTTTCTTT.

This clone was seen just once. The sample carries other DNA sequences with the same CDR3. The chain joins TRBV5-1 to TRBJ2-6; no definite D call. There are 15 residues in the CDR3. V lost 0 bases to trimming and J lost 1 base, with 5 bases between them. Germline V lookup: CDR1 SGHRS, CDR2 YFSETQ. CDR3 coding DNA: TGCGCCAGCAGCTTGGCCCTATCTGGGGCCAACGTCCTGACTTTC. This encodes CASSLALSGANVLTF.

This clone came up once. This chain links TRBV4-2 with TRBJ2-2; 13 bases are a match to TRBD2. Per the germline V gene, CDR1 is LGHNA and CDR2 is YNFKEQ. V gave up 2 bases and J gave up 8 bases; unmatched junction bases: 17. The CDR3 runs 20 residues. CDR3 coding DNA: TGTGCCAGCAGCCAAAACACCCCGGGACTAGCGGGATCTACCAGGGGGGAGCTGTTTTTT. Protein sequence: CASSQNTPGLAGSTRGELFF.

The chain couples TRBV5-5 to TRBJ2-7; 11 nucleotides line up with TRBD1. Germline V gene sequence: CDR1 SGHKS, CDR2 YYEKEE (reference sequence). The CDR3 extends over 14 amino acids. V lost 4 bases to trimming and J lost 3 bases; unmatched junction nucleotides: 3. CDR3 loop: CASSTGTGGYEQYF. In nucleotides, the CDR3 is TGTGCCAGCAGCACGGGGACAGGGGGCTACGAGCAGTACTTC.

The CDR3 spells CASQRQGRSNQPQHF. For the CDR3, the DNA is TGTGCCAGCCAGCGACAGGGCCGCTCAAATCAGCCCCAGCATTTT. This chain connects TRBV19 to TRBJ1-5, with 7 positions matching TRBD1. Germline V gene lookup returns CDR1 LNHDA and CDR2 SQIVND (reference sequence). There are 15 residues in the CDR3. The junction had 12 bases not matched to a gene; V was cut back by 9 bases and J by 4 bases.

The DNA of the CDR3 is TGTGCCAGCAGCTTCGGACTAGCGGGAGGGCCGAGGGGCAATGAGCAGTTCTTC. As protein: CASSFGLAGGPRGNEQFF. This chain links TRBV11-3 with TRBJ2-1, with 15 nucleotides matching TRBD2. The CDR3 length is 18 residues. In germline, CDR1 is SGHNT, CDR2 YENEEA. Trimming took 3 bases from V and 6 from J; bases not matched to a gene: 9.

The CDR3 sequence is CAISGDRGLSNTEAFF. Written as DNA, the CDR3 is TGTGCCATCAGTGGGGACAGGGGACTTTCTAACACTGAAGCTTTCTTT. This chain links TRBV10-3 with TRBJ1-1; TRBD1 matches at 10 bases. Germline V gene sequence: CDR1 ENHRY, CDR2 SYGVKD. This CDR3 is built from 16 residues. J was trimmed by 2 bases and V by 4 bases; bases with no gene match: 7.

The chain joins TRBV19 to TRBJ2-3; no clear D gene. Looked up from germline, CDR1 is LNHDA and CDR2 is SQIVND (reference sequence). The V end was cut by 3 bases, the J end by 4 bases, with 8 bases between. The CDR3 length is 13 residues. CDR3 protein: CASSIAAADTQYF. In DNA, the CDR3 is TGTGCCAGTAGTATCGCAGCTGCAGATACGCAGTATTTT.

The chain couples TRBV29-1 to TRBJ2-1, with TRBD1 identical over 7 bases. V dropped 4 bases and J dropped 13; count of bases not matched to a gene: 22. This CDR3 comprises 16 residues. Germline V gene data show CDR1 as SQVTM and CDR2 as ANQGSEA. The CDR3 DNA sequence: TGCAGCGTTGCACTTGGTTCCTCGGTGGGACAGCCAAAACAGTTCTTC. Protein product: CSVALGSSVGQPKQFF.

The chain joins TRBV28 to TRBJ2-4; no clear D. Germline loops: CDR1 MDHEN, CDR2 SYDVKM. The CDR3 length is 14 residues. Trimming took off 5 bases at V and 0 bases at J, with 8 bases between the two ends. This CDR3 reads CASSNELAKNIQYF. In DNA, the CDR3 is TGTGCCAGCAGTAATGAACTAGCCAAAAACATTCAGTACTTC.